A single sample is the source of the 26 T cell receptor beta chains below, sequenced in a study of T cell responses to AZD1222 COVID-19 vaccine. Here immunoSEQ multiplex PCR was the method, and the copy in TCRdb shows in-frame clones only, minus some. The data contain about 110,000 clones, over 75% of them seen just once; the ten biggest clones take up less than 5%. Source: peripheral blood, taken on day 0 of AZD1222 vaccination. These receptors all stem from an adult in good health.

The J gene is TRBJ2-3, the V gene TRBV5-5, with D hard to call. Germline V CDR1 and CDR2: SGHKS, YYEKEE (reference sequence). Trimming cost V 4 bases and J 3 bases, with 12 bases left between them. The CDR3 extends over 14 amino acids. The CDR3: CASSLRDLTDTQYF. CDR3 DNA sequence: TGTGCCAGCAGCCTTCGAGACCTTACAGATACGCAGTATTTT.

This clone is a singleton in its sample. The CDR3 coding sequence is TGTGCCAGCGGAAGGACAGGGGCCTACGAGCAGTACTTC. Protein product: CASGRTGAYEQYF. V usage is TRBV27 and J usage is TRBJ2-7; 9 bases agree with TRBD1. V was pared by 8 bases and J by 2 bases, with 4 bases of the junction left unmatched. The germline V gene has CDR1 MNHEY and CDR2 SMNVEV (reference sequence). The CDR3 consists of 13 residues.

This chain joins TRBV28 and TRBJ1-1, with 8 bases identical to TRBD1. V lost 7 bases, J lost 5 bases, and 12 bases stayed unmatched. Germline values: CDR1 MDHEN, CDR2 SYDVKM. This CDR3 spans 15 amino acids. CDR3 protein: CASNINSGGRTEAFF. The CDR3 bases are TGTGCCAGCAATATAAATTCAGGGGGCAGAACTGAAGCTTTCTTT.

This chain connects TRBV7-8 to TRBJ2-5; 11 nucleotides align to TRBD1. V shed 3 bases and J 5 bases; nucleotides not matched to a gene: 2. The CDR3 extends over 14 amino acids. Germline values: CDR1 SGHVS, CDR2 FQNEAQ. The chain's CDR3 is CASSLDRGLETQYF. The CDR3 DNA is TGTGCCAGCAGCTTGGACAGGGGGCTTGAGACCCAGTACTTC.

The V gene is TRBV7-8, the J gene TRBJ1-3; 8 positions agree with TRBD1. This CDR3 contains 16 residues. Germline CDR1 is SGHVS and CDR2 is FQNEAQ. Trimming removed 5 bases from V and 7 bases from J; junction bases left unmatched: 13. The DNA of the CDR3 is TGTGCCAGCAGCAGATCAAACAGGGGGAGAGGGAACACCATATATTTT. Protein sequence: CASSRSNRGRGNTIYF. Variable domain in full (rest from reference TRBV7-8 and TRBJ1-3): GAGVSQSPRYKVAKRGQDVALRCDPISGHVSLFWYQQALGQGPEFLTYFQNEAQLDKSGLPSDRFFAERPEGSVSTLKIQRTQQEDSAVYLCASSRSNRGRGNTIYFGEGSWLTVV.

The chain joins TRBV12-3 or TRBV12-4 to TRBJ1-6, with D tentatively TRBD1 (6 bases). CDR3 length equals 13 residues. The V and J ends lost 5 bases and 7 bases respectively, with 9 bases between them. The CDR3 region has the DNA TGTGCCAGCAGTAGGACAGAGAATTCACCCCTCCACTTT. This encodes CASSRTENSPLHF.

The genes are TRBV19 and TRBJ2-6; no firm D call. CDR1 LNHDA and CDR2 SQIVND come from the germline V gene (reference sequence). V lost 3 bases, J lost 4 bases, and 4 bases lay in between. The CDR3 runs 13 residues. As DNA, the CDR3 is TGTGCCAGTAGTATGGCGGGGGCCAACGTCCTGACTTTC. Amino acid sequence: CASSMAGANVLTF.

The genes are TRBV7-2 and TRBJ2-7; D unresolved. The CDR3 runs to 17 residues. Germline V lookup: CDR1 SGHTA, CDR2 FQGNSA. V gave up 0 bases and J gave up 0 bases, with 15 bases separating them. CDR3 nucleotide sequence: TGTGCCAGCAGCTTAGCGTCCTGGGCACTACTCTCCTACGAGCAGTACTTC. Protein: CASSLASWALLSYEQYF.

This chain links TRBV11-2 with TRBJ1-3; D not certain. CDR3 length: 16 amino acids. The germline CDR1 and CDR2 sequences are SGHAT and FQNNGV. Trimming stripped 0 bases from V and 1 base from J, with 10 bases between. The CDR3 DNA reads TGTGCCAGCAGCTTAGATCCTCCCGGTTCTGGAAACACCATATATTTT. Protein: CASSLDPPGSGNTIYF.

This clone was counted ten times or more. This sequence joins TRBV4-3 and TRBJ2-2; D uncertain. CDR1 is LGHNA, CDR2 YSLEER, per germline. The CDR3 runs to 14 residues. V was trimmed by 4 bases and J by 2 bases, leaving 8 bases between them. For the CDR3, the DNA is TGCGCCAGCAGCCCCGCCGGCAACACCGGGGAGCTGTTTTTT. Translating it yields CASSPAGNTGELFF.

CDR3 region: CAWSVGWGGEKLFF. The CDR3 nucleotides are TGTGCCTGGAGTGTAGGGTGGGGTGGTGAAAAACTGTTTTTT. The rearrangement joins TRBV30 to TRBJ1-4; D is unresolved. Germline V gives CDR1 GTSNPN, CDR2 SVGIG (reference sequence). The V and J ends lost 0 bases and 7 bases respectively, with 12 bases between them. The CDR3 sequence is 14 residues long.

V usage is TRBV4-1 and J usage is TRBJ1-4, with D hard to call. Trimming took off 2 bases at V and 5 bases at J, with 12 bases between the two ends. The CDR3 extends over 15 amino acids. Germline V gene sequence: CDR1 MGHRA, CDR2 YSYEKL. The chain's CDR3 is CASSQQDGVNEKLFF. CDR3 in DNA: TGCGCCAGCAGCCAACAAGACGGCGTGAATGAAAAACTGTTTTTT.

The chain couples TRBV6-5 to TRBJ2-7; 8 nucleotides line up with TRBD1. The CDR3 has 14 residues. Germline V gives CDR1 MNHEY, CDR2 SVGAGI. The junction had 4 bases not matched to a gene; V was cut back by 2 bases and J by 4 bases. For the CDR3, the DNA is TGTGCCAGCAGTTACAACAGGGGGGTTTACGAGCAGTACTTC. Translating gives CASSYNRGVYEQYF.

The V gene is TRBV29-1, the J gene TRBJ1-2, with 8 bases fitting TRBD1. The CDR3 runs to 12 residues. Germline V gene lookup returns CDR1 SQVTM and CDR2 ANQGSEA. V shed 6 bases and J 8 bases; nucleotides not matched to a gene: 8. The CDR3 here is CSVRQGTSGYTF. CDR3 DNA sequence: TGCAGCGTGCGACAGGGGACGAGCGGCTACACCTTC.

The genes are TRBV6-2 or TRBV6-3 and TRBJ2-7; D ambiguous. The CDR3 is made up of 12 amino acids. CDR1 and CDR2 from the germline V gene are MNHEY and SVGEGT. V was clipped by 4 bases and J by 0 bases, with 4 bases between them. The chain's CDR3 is CASSFPSYEQYF. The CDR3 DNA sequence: TGTGCCAGCAGTTTTCCCTCCTACGAGCAGTACTTC.

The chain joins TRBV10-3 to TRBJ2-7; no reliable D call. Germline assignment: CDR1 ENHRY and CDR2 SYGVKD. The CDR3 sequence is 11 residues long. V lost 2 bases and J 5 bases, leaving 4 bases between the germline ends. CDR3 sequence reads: CAISERDEQYF. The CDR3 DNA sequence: TGTGCCATCAGTGAGAGGGACGAGCAGTACTTC.

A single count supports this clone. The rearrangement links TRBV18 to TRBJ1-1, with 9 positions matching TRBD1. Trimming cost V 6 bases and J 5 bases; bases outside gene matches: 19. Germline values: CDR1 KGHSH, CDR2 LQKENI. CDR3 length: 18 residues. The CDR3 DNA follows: TGTGCCAGCTCCCCTTCACTCCGACAGGGGGGCAAAGGGACTGAAGCTTTCTTT. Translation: CASSPSLRQGGKGTEAFF.

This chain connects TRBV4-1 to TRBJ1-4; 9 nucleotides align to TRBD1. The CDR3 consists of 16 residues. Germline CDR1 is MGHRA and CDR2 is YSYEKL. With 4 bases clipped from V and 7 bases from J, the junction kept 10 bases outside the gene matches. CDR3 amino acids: CASSPTTGTGSEKLFF. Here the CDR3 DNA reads TGCGCCAGCAGCCCTACAACCGGGACAGGGAGTGAAAAACTGTTTTTT.

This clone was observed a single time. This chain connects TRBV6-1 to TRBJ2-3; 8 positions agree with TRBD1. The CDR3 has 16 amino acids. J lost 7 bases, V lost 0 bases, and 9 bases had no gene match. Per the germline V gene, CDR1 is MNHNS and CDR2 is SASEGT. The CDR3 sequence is CASSEAQAGGFNTQYF. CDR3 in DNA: TGTGCCAGCAGTGAAGCCCAGGCAGGGGGCTTTAATACGCAGTATTTT.

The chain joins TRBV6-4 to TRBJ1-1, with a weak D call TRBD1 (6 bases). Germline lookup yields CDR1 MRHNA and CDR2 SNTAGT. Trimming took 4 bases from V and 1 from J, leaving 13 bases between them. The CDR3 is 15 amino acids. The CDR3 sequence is CASSAGQRRNTEAFF. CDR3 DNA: TGTGCCAGCAGTGCCGGACAGCGGAGGAACACTGAAGCTTTCTTT.

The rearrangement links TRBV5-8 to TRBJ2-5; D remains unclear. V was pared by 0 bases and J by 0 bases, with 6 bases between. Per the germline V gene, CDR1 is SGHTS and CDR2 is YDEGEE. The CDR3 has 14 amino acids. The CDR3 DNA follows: TGTGCCAGCAGCTTGGTTCTGTACCAAGAGACCCAGTACTTC. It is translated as CASSLVLYQETQYF.

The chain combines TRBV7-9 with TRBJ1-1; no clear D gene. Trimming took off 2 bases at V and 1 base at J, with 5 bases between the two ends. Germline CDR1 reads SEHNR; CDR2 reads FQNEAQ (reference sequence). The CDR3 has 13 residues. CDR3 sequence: CASSLSGNTEAFF. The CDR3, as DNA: TGTGCCAGCAGCTTATCAGGGAACACTGAAGCTTTCTTT.

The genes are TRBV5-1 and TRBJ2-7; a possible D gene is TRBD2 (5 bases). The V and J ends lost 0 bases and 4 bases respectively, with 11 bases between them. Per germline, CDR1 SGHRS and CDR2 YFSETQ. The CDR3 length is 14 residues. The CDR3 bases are TGCGCCAGCAGCTTGGGGGGAGAGTATTACGAGCAGTACTTC. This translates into CASSLGGEYYEQYF.

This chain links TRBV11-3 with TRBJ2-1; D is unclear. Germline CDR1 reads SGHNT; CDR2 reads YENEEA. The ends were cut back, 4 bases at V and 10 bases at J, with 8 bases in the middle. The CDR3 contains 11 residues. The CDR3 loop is CASSWGSEQFF. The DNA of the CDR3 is TGTGCCAGCAGCTGGGGAAGCGAGCAGTTCTTC.

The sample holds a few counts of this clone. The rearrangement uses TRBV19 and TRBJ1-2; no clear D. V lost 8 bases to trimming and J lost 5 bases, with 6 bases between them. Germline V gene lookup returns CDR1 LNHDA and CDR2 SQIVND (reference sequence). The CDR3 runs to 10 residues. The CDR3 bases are TGTGCCAGTTTTGAGTATGGCTACACCTTC. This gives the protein CASFEYGYTF.

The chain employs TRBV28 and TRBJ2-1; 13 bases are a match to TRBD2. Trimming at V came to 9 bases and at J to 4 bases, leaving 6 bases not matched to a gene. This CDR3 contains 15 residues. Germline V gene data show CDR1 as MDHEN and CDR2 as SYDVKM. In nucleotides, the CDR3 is TGTGCCAGTAGGACTAGCGGGGGAGGGTACAATGAGCAGTTCTTC. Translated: CASRTSGGGYNEQFF. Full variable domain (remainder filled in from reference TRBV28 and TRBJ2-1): DVKVTQSSRYLVKRTGEKVFLECVQDMDHENMFWYRQDPGLGLRLIYFSYDVKMKEKGDIPEGYSVSREKKERFSLILESASTNQTSMYLCASRTSGGGYNEQFFGPGTRLTVL.